The next 18 T cell receptor beta chains were all read from a single sample in a study of patients and donors after allogeneic stem cell transplantation (dated by TCRdb to 2020 to 2022). Libraries came from RT-PCR. The run used a NextSeq 550. TCRdb reworked the public reads: Q25 trimming with fastp, MiXCR clone assembly, productive beta chains retained. Records with the same CDR3 protein are collapsed into one entry carrying the most frequent genes and DNA. Within this sample are approximately 200,000 distinct CDR3 sequences, with more than 35% of them counted one time only. The leading ten clones occupy 11% of the sample. Sequenced input: blood, either unsorted or a sorted T cell fraction (not recorded which). These receptor sequences come from a human donor who was either an allogeneic HSCT recipient or a stem cell or donor lymphocyte infusion donor (not recorded which). It is not recorded whose cells these are; they may come from a transplant donor.

This clonotype occurred once. The V gene is TRBV7-2, the J gene TRBJ1-2, with TRBD1 as a possible D gene (5 bases). V lost 1 base and J lost 2, with 11 bases in between. Germline values: CDR1 SGHTA, CDR2 FQGNSA. The CDR3 spans 15 residues. The CDR3 bases are TGTGCCAGCAGCTTAGGACTGCCAGGGAACTATGGCTACACCTTC. Its translation: CASSLGLPGNYGYTF.

This chain uses TRBV12-3 or TRBV12-4 with TRBJ1-4; no definite D call. This CDR3 is built from 14 residues. V lost 3 bases, J lost 7 bases, and 12 bases lay in between. CDR3 sequence reads: CASSFPNAGEKLFF. DNA of the CDR3: TGTGCCAGCAGTTTCCCCAATGCGGGTGAAAAACTGTTTTTT.

V gene TRBV27 combines with J gene TRBJ1-1; D is perhaps TRBD1 (5 bases). CDR3 length equals 14 residues. Trimming removed 3 bases at V and 1 base at J, with 9 bases between. Germline V gives CDR1 MNHEY, CDR2 SMNVEV (reference sequence). CDR3 DNA: TGTGCCAGCAGTTTTCTGGGGACGAACACTGAAGCTTTCTTT. Its translation is CASSFLGTNTEAFF.

This clonotype was seen more than once but under ten times. The chain links TRBV18 to TRBJ1-4; TRBD1 matches at 9 bases. From germline, CDR1 is KGHSH and CDR2 LQKENI. After removal of 3 bases from V and 8 bases from J, the junction contained 4 bases not matched to a gene. The CDR3 is 14 residues long. The CDR3 DNA follows: TGTGCCAGCTCACCGGGACAGGGACCCGAAAAACTGTTTTTT. It codes for CASSPGQGPEKLFF.

The rearrangement links TRBV11-2 to TRBJ1-1; the D is unclear. The V and J ends lost 2 bases and 7 bases respectively, with 11 bases between them. The CDR3 is made up of 13 amino acids. CDR1 and CDR2 from the germline V gene are SGHAT and FQNNGV. CDR3 residues: CASSLIPGDEAFF. CDR3 coding DNA: TGTGCCAGCAGCTTAATCCCAGGTGATGAAGCTTTCTTT.

V is TRBV12-3 or TRBV12-4 and J is TRBJ1-3; D remains unclear. The CDR3 contains 19 residues. Deletions cut 5 bases from V and 0 bases from J, with 23 bases between. For the CDR3, the DNA is TGTGCCAGCAGTCCCCCAGGCCCCCTACTGATTTTCTCTGGAAACACCATATATTTT. Translated, it gives CASSPPGPLLIFSGNTIYF.

The genes are TRBV12-3 or TRBV12-4 and TRBJ2-3, with TRBD2 matching over 9 bases. The CDR3 sequence is 15 residues long. With V trimmed by 8 bases and J by 5 bases, 11 bases remained unmatched. The CDR3 is CASGPRGGGVDTQYF. The CDR3 region has the DNA TGTGCCAGCGGCCCCAGGGGCGGGGGGGTAGATACGCAGTATTTT.

CDR3 residues: CSAPGTSGAGELFF. CDR3 nucleotides: TGCAGTGCTCCCGGGACTAGCGGGGCCGGGGAGCTGTTTTTT. The chain recombines TRBV20-1 with TRBJ2-2; 13 bases map to TRBD2. The CDR3 has 14 residues. CDR1 is DFQATT and CDR2 is SNEGSKA in the germline V gene (reference sequence). V trimming: 5 bases; J trimming: 6 bases; junction bases outside the gene matches: 3.

CDR3 sequence (DNA): TGCGCCAGCAGCCCCCGTGCGGGACAGCCCCAGCATTTT. Its translation: CASSPRAGQPQHF. The rearrangement joins TRBV4-1 to TRBJ1-5, with D uncertain. The CDR3 spans 13 residues. Germline V CDR1 and CDR2: MGHRA, YSYEKL. Trimming left V 4 bases short and J 7 bases short, with 11 bases between.

The chain links TRBV28 to TRBJ1-2, with D hard to call. The germline V gene encodes CDR1 MDHEN and CDR2 SYDVKM. V was shortened by 4 bases and J by 5 bases, with 14 bases between the two germline ends. This CDR3 has 14 amino acids. CDR3 sequence (DNA): TGTGCCAGCAGTTACTCGGGCCTTGGGTATGGCTACACCTTC. Translation: CASSYSGLGYGYTF.

This clonotype was seen a few times. The rearrangement links TRBV28 to TRBJ2-5; 9 bases are a match to TRBD2. V dropped 3 bases and J dropped 13; count of bases not matched to a gene: 9. CDR1 is MDHEN and CDR2 is SYDVKM in the germline V gene. CDR3 length equals 13 residues. The CDR3 loop is CASSLALAGSPYF. CDR3 DNA sequence: TGTGCCAGCAGTTTGGCGCTAGCGGGGAGTCCGTACTTC.

This clonotype has a single count. The J gene is TRBJ1-1, the V gene TRBV6-5; possibly TRBD1 for D (5 bases). Germline V gene lookup returns CDR1 MNHEY and CDR2 SVGAGI. Trimming removed 6 bases from V and 4 bases from J, with 24 bases in between. The CDR3 length is 17 residues. The CDR3: CASSPLGVKTAFTEAFF. The CDR3 DNA reads as TGTGCCAGCAGCCCTTTGGGGGTCAAAACCGCATTCACTGAAGCTTTCTTT.

J is TRBJ1-6 and V is TRBV10-3; the D is unclear. Germline V gene data show CDR1 as ENHRY and CDR2 as SYGVKD. CDR3 length equals 16 residues. The V and J ends lost 2 bases and 6 bases respectively, with 14 bases between them. The CDR3 DNA follows: TGTGCCATCAGTGAGAGCGGAGGGTCGGCTAATTCACCCCTCCACTTT. Translated, it gives CAISESGGSANSPLHF.

The table lists this clonotype with a few counts. V and J are TRBV12-3 or TRBV12-4 and TRBJ1-5, with D maybe TRBD1 (6 bases). V was pared by 8 bases and J by 6 bases, with 20 bases between. CDR3 size: 15 residues. The CDR3 here is CASGPRGTKSQPQHF. Here the CDR3 DNA reads TGTGCCAGCGGGCCGCGCGGGACAAAGAGTCAGCCCCAGCATTTT.

J is TRBJ2-5 and V is TRBV5-1, with TRBD2 identical over 8 bases. Germline V gene sequence: CDR1 SGHRS, CDR2 YFSETQ. The CDR3 sequence is 14 residues long. Germline trimming cut 4 bases from V and 4 bases from J; bases unmatched to any gene: 6. In DNA form, the CDR3 reads TGCGCCAGCAGCAAGGGACTAGAGGGAGAGACCCAGTACTTC. Its translation: CASSKGLEGETQYF.

This chain uses TRBV6-1 with TRBJ1-4, with D maybe TRBD1 (6 bases). The germline V gene encodes CDR1 MNHNS and CDR2 SASEGT. V was cut by 6 bases and J by 8 bases, with 13 bases left in between. This CDR3 spans 13 amino acids. In DNA, the CDR3 is TGTGCCAGCAGGACCGGGACAAGAGAAAAACTGTTTTTT. It specifies CASRTGTREKLFF.

This clonotype was counted only a few times. This chain connects TRBV3-1 to TRBJ1-5; D is unresolved. CDR1 and CDR2 (germline): LGHDT, YNNKEL (reference sequence). The V end was cut by 1 base, the J end by 3 bases, with 7 bases between. There are 14 residues in the CDR3. This CDR3 reads CASSQGIFNQPQHF. The CDR3 DNA sequence: TGTGCCAGCAGCCAAGGCATCTTCAATCAGCCCCAGCATTTT.

The chain employs TRBV7-9 and TRBJ1-2; D unresolved. V lost 1 base to trimming and J lost 10 bases, with 16 bases between them. This CDR3 comprises 14 residues. Germline values: CDR1 SEHNR, CDR2 FQNEAQ (reference sequence). DNA for the CDR3: TGTGCCAGCAGCTTAGGGGGAAACACTCTCGACTACACCTTC. Amino acids: CASSLGGNTLDYTF.